The present TCR beta chain was sequenced within a study of technical replicates of blood from several donors. Germline CDR1 is PRHDT and CDR2 is FYEKMQ (reference sequence). This CDR3 region has 17 residues. V lost 1 base and J lost 5; bases outside the gene matches: 8. This table comes from immunoSEQ multiplex PCR, and its TCRdb copy is limited to in-frame clones, with some not included. The sample records 55,000 to 80,000 clones, roughly 96% being singletons. Sequenced sample: T cells isolated from PBMCs. The sequence was collected from a human donor in good health. This chain links TRBV13 with TRBJ2-2; TRBD1 aligns across 9 bases. The CDR3 protein is CASSLEQGASDTGELFF. The CDR3 DNA follows: TGTGCCAGCAGCTTAGAACAGGGGGCTTCCGATACCGGGGAGCTGTTTTTT.